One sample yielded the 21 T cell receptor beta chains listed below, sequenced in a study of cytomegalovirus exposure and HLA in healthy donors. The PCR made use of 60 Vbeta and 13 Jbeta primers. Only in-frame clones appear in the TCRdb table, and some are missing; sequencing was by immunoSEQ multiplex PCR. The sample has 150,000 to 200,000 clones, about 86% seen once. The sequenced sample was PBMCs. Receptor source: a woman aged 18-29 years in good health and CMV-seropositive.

The CDR3 reads CASSVREAQHF. The CDR3 DNA reads TGTGCCAGCAGTGTCCGGGAGGCCCAGCATTTT. The chain employs TRBV28 and TRBJ1-5; D unresolved. The CDR3 is 11 residues long. Trimming shortened V by 5 bases and J by 11 bases, and 10 bases separated the two germline ends. Germline V lookup: CDR1 MDHEN, CDR2 SYDVKM. The variable domain in full, completed from reference TRBV28 and TRBJ1-5, reads DVKVTQSSRYLVKRTGEKVFLECVQDMDHENMFWYRQDPGLGLRLIYFSYDVKMKEKGDIPEGYSVSREKKERFSLILESASTNQTSMYLCASSVREAQHFGDGTRLSIL.

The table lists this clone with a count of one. The CDR3 DNA sequence: TGTGCCAGTAGTATTCGGCCCGCGGGGACCAGCACAGATACGCAGTATTTT. Translating gives CASSIRPAGTSTDTQYF. This chain joins TRBV19 and TRBJ2-3; TRBD2 is a possible D gene (6 bases). From germline, CDR1 is LNHDA and CDR2 SQIVND (reference sequence). This CDR3 region has 17 residues. The V and J ends lost 3 bases and 0 bases respectively, with 16 bases between them.

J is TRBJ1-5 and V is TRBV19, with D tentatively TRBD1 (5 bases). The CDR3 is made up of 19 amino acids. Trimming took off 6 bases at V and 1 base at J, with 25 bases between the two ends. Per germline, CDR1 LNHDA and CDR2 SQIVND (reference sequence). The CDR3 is CASSPRVGGGRGSNQPQHF. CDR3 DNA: TGTGCCAGTAGCCCAAGGGTCGGGGGGGGAAGAGGAAGCAATCAGCCCCAGCATTTT. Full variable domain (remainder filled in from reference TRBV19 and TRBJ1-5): DGGITQSPKYLFRKEGQNVTLSCEQNLNHDAMYWYRQDPGQGLRLIYYSQIVNDFQKGDIAEGYSVSREKKESFPLTVTSAQKNPTAFYLCASSPRVGGGRGSNQPQHFGDGTRLSIL.

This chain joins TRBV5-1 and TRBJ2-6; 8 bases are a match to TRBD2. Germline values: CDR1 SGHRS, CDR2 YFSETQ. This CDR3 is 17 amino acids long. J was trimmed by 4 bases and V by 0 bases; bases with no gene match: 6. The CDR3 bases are TGCGCCAGCAGCTTGGGAGTAGCGGGGACCGGGGCCAACGTCCTGACTTTC. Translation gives CASSLGVAGTGANVLTF.

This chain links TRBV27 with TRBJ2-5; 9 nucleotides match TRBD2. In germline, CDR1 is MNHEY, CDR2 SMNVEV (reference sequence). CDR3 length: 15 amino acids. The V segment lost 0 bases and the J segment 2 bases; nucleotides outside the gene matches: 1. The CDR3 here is CASSLSLAGQETQYF. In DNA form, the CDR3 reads TGTGCCAGCAGTTTATCCCTAGCGGGGCAAGAGACCCAGTACTTC.

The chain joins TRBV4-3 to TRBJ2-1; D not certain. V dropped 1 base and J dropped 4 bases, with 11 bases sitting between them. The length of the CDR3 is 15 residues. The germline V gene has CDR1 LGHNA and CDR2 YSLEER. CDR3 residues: CASSQVQSGYNEQFF. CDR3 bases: TGCGCCAGCAGCCAAGTTCAATCCGGGTACAATGAGCAGTTCTTC.

The CDR3 coding sequence is TGTGCCACCAGCAGAGATACAAATGAAAAACTGTTTTTT. Protein: CATSRDTNEKLFF. This chain connects TRBV15 to TRBJ1-4; the D is unclear. This CDR3 is built from 13 residues. CDR1 LNHNV and CDR2 YYDKDF come from the germline V gene (reference sequence). Trimming left V 0 bases short and J 5 bases short, with 4 bases between.

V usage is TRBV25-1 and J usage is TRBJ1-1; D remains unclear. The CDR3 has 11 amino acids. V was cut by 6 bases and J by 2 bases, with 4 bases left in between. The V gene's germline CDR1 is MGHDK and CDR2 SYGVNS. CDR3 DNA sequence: TGTGCCAGCAGCTTCAACACTGAAGCTTTCTTT. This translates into CASSFNTEAFF.

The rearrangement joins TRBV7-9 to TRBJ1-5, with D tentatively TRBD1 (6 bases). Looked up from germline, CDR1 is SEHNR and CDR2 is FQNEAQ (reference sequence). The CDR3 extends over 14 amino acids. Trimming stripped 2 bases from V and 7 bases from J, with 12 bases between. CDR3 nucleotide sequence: TGTGCCAGCAGCTTAACAGGGTGGGACCAGCCCCAGCATTTT. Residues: CASSLTGWDQPQHF.

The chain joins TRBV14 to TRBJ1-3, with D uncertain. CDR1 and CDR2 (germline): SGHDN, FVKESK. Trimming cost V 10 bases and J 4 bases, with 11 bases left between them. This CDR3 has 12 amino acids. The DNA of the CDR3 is TGTGCCACCTCCCCACAAGGAAACACCATATATTTT. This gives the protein CATSPQGNTIYF.

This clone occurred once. For the CDR3, the DNA is TGTGCCAGCAGCTTGGGGCTAGGTCTCTACGAGCAGTACGTC. Encoded protein: CASSLGLGLYEQYV. The chain links TRBV5-8 to TRBJ2-7; no clear D gene. This CDR3 contains 14 residues. V shed 0 bases and J shed 3 bases, with 10 bases lying between them. Per germline, CDR1 SGHTS and CDR2 YDEGEE.

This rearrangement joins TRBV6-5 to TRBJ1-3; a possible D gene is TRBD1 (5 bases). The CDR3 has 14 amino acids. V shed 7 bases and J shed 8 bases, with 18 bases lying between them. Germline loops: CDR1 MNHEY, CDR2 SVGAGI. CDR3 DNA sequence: TGTGCCAGCACCTACGGGGGACTTAAGGACACCATATATTTT. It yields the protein CASTYGGLKDTIYF.

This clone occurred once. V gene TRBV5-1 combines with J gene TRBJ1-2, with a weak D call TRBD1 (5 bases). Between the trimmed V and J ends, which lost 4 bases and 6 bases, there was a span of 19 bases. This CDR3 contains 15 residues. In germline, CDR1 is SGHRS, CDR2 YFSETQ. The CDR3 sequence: CASSATAGRLDGYTF. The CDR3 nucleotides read TGCGCCAGCAGCGCTACGGCAGGGCGGTTAGATGGCTACACCTTC. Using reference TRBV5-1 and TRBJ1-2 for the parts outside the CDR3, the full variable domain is KAGVTQTPRYLIKTRGQQVTLSCSPISGHRSVSWYQQTPGQGLQFLFEYFSETQRNKGNFPGRFSGRQFSNSRSEMNVSTLELGDSALYLCASSATAGRLDGYTFGSGTRLTVV.

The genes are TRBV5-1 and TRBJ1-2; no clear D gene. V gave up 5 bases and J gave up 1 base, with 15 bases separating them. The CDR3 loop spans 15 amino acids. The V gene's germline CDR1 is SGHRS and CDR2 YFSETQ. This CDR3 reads CASRGREALNYGYTF. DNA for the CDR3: TGCGCCAGCAGGGGCAGAGAAGCCCTTAACTATGGCTACACCTTC.

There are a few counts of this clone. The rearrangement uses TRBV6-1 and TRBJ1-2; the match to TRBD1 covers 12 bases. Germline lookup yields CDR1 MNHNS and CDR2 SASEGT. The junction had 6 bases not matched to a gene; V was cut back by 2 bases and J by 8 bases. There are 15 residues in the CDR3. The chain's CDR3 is CASSELGQGAGGYTF. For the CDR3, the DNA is TGTGCCAGCAGTGAATTGGGACAGGGGGCCGGGGGCTACACCTTC.

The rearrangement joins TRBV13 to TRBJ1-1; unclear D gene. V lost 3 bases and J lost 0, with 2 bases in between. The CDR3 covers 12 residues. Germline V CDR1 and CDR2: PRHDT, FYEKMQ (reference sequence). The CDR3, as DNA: TGTGCCAGCAGCTTCTTGAACACTGAAGCTTTCTTT. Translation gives CASSFLNTEAFF. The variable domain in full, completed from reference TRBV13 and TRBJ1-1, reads AAGVIQSPRHLIKEKRETATLKCYPIPRHDTVYWYQQGPGQDPQFLISFYEKMQSDKGSIPDRFSAQQFSDYHSELNMSSLELGDSALYFCASSFLNTEAFFGQGTRLTVV.

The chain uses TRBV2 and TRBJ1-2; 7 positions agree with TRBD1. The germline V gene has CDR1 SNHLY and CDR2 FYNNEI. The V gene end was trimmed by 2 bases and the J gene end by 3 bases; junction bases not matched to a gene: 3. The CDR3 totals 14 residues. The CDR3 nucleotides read TGTGCCAGCAGTGAAATTGGACAGGACTATGGCTACACCTTC. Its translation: CASSEIGQDYGYTF.

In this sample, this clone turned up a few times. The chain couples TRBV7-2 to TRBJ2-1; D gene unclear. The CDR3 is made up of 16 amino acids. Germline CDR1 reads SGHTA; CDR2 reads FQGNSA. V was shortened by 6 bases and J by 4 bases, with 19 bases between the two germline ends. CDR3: CASRLSSRELYNEQFF. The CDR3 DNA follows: TGTGCCAGCAGACTAAGCTCCCGTGAACTATACAATGAGCAGTTCTTC.

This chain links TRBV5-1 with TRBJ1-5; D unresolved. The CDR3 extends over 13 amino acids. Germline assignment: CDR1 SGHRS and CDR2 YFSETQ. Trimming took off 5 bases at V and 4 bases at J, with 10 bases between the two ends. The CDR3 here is CASSLNFNQPQHF. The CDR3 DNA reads TGCGCCAGCAGTTTAAATTTTAATCAGCCCCAGCATTTT.

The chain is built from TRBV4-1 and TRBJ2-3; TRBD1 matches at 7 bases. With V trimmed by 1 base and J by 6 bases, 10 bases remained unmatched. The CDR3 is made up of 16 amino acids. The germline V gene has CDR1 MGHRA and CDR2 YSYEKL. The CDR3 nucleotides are TGCGCCAGCAGCCAAGCAGGGGGAAAAATCCTGGATACGCAGTATTTT. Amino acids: CASSQAGGKILDTQYF.

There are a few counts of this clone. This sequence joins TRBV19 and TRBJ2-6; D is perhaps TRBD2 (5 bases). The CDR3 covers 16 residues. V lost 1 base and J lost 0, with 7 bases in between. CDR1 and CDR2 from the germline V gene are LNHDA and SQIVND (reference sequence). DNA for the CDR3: TGTGCCAGTAGTATAGGTCGGGGCTCTGGGGCCAACGTCCTGACTTTC. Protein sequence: CASSIGRGSGANVLTF.